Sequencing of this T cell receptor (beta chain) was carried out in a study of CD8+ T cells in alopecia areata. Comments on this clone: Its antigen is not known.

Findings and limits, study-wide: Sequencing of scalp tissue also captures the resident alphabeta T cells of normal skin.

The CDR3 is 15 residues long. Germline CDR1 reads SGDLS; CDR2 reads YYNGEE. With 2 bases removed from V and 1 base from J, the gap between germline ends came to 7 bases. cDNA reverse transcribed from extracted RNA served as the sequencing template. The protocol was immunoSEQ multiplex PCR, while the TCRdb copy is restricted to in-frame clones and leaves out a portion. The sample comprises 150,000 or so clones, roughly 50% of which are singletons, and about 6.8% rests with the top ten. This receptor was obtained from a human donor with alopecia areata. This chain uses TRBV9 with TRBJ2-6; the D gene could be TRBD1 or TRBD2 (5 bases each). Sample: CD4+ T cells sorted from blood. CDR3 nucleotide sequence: TGTGCCAGCAGCGTGGGGACGTCTGGGGCCAACGTCCTGACTTTC. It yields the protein CASSVGTSGANVLTF.